What follows are 28 T cell receptor gamma chains derived from one specimen sequenced in a study of Vδ1+ human thymocytes. Study-wide points: Highly polyclonal TRG and TRD repertoires with Gaussian CDR3 length distributions appeared in thymus.

Sequences come from RNA converted to cDNA by reverse transcription. Pooled V-gene forward primers with one constant-region reverse primer generated the CDR3 amplicons by multiplex PCR. TCRdb used CATT to re-call clones from the multiplex PCR reads. This sample has tens of thousands of gamma-chain clones; 20% to 25% occur once, and the top ten carry under 2%. Their cognate antigens are unknown. Source material: Vdelta1+ gamma-delta thymocytes from the thymus. As for subset: FACS-sorted CD3+ TCRalphabeta- TCRVdelta1+ TCRVdelta2- thymocytes. Receptor source: a girl in the first two years of life who had congenital heart surgery.

This clone has only a few counts. Sequence at one end of the junction differs from germline and may be a read error. The V gene is TRGV5, the J gene TRGJ1 or TRGJ2. The CDR3 extends over 10 amino acids. CDR1 VINAFY and CDR2 YDVSNSKD come from the germline V gene. CDR3 protein: CAAKRQSLFF. The CDR3 coding sequence is TGTGCCGCCAAACGGCAGTCTTTATTCTTT.

This clone was observed at least ten times. This clone may be a read error of a much larger clone one base away. Other DNA sequences within the sample encode an identical CDR3. This chain links TRGV2 with TRGJ1 or TRGJ2. Germline trimming cut 0 bases from V and 7 bases from J; bases unmatched to any gene: 3. This CDR3 is 12 amino acids long. The V gene's germline CDR1 is EGSNGY and CDR2 YDSYNSKV. This CDR3 is CATWDGPYKKLF. Written as DNA, the CDR3 is TGTGCCACCTGGGACGGGCCATATAAGAAACTCTTT.

This clone was detected only a few times. The rearrangement uses TRGV2 and TRGJ1 or TRGJ2. The CDR3 runs 10 residues. Germline V gene lookup returns CDR1 EGSNGY and CDR2 YDSYNSKV. V lost 0 bases to trimming and J lost 15 bases; unmatched junction nucleotides: 5. This chain's CDR3 is CATWDGRILF. The CDR3, as DNA: TGTGCCACCTGGGACGGGCGCATACTCTTT.

The rearrangement joins TRGV2 to TRGJ1 or TRGJ2. The CDR3 totals 14 residues. From germline, CDR1 is EGSNGY and CDR2 YDSYNSKV. Trimming removed 0 bases from V and 9 bases from J; junction bases left unmatched: 11. CDR3 bases: TGTGCCACCTGGGACGGGCTCTACCCCACTAAGAAACTCTTT. It codes for CATWDGLYPTKKLF.

In its sample, this clone was seen a few times. The chain combines TRGV9 with TRGJ1 or TRGJ2. Germline loops: CDR1 GITISATS, CDR2 ISYDGTV (reference sequence). With V trimmed by 2 bases and J by 2 bases, 9 bases remained unmatched. The CDR3 is 15 amino acids. The CDR3 spells CALWEASLHYYKKLF. The CDR3 DNA sequence: TGTGCCTTGTGGGAGGCAAGCCTTCATTATTATAAGAAACTCTTT.

This clone was detected a few times. This chain uses TRGV4 with TRGJ1 or TRGJ2. The ends lost 4 bases at V and 0 bases at J; junction bases unmatched: 3. CDR3 length: 13 residues. Germline CDR1 is EGSTGY and CDR2 is YDSYTSSV. CDR3 residues: CATWELNYYKKLF. The CDR3 nucleotides read TGTGCCACCTGGGAATTGAATTATTATAAGAAACTCTTT.

The gene calls are TRGV4 and TRGJ1 or TRGJ2. Germline V gene lookup returns CDR1 EGSTGY and CDR2 YDSYTSSV. V shed 0 bases and J 8 bases; nucleotides not matched to a gene: 7. This CDR3 is 13 amino acids long. This CDR3 is CATWDGARHKKLF. In DNA form, the CDR3 reads TGTGCCACCTGGGATGGGGCAAGGCATAAGAAACTCTTT.

This clone turned up a few times. TCRdb's listed protein matches a much larger clone and diverges from this DNA's translation at residue 4, likely through a read error; the protein shown comes from the DNA. The chain carries TRGV8 and TRGJ1 or TRGJ2. Looked up from germline, CDR1 is VENAVY and CDR2 is YDSYNSRV. This CDR3 contains 11 residues. The trim removed 9 bases at V and 5 bases at J, leaving 7 bases unmatched. This CDR3 reads CATRGDYKKLF. The DNA for the CDR3 is TGTGCCACCCGGGGGGATTATAAGAAACTCTTT.

This chain connects TRGV2 to TRGJP1. Germline values: CDR1 EGSNGY, CDR2 YDSYNSKV. Trimming removed 5 bases from V and 4 bases from J; junction bases left unmatched: 10. The CDR3 runs 15 residues. This chain's CDR3 is CATWGPGGTGWFKIF. The DNA of the CDR3 is TGTGCCACCTGGGGACCTGGGGGCACTGGTTGGTTCAAGATATTT.

This clone was recorded a few times. This sequence joins TRGV3 and TRGJ1 or TRGJ2. The CDR3 runs 12 residues. The germline gives CDR1 VTNTFY, CDR2 YDVSTARD (reference sequence). Trimming took 2 bases from V and 7 from J; bases not matched to a gene: 5. DNA of the CDR3: TGTGCCACCTGGGACAATAGATATAAGAAACTCTTT. Translating it yields CATWDNRYKKLF.

The V and J genes are TRGV3 and TRGJ1 or TRGJ2. Unmatched junction bases numbered 10, after V lost 5 bases and J lost 0 bases. The CDR3 has 15 residues. The germline V gene has CDR1 VTNTFY and CDR2 YDVSTARD (reference sequence). The DNA for the CDR3 is TGTGCCACCTGGGGGCCCGGACGGAATTATTATAAGAAACTCTTT. As protein: CATWGPGRNYYKKLF.

This clone has a handful of counts. The chain uses TRGV9 and TRGJ1 or TRGJ2. J gave up 3 bases and V 1 base, and 9 bases lay outside the gene matches. Germline assignment: CDR1 GITISATS and CDR2 ISYDGTV (reference sequence). This CDR3 comprises 15 residues. Here the CDR3 DNA reads TGTGCCTTGTGGGAGGTCCAAGGGGTTTATTATAAGAAACTCTTT. This gives the protein CALWEVQGVYYKKLF.

In this sample, this clone turned up a few times. The gene calls are TRGV8 and TRGJ1 or TRGJ2. Trimming took 0 bases from V and 5 from J; bases not matched to a gene: 7. The germline CDR1 and CDR2 sequences are VENAVY and YDSYNSRV. This CDR3 contains 14 residues. The CDR3 DNA reads TGTGCCACCTGGGATAGGCAGGGGAATTATAAGAAACTCTTT. Translated, it gives CATWDRQGNYKKLF.

The chain uses TRGV2 and TRGJ1 or TRGJ2. CDR3 size: 12 residues. Trimming took 5 bases from V and 5 from J; bases not matched to a gene: 6. Germline CDR1 EGSNGY, CDR2 YDSYNSKV. The CDR3 nucleotides read TGTGCCACCTGGGGGGGGGATTATAAGAAACTCTTT. Protein: CATWGGDYKKLF.

The chain is built from TRGV4 and TRGJ1 or TRGJ2. The germline V gene has CDR1 EGSTGY and CDR2 YDSYTSSV. Trimming at V came to 1 base and at J to 4 bases, leaving 10 bases not matched to a gene. The CDR3 runs to 15 residues. This CDR3 is CATWDGFVAYYKKLF. CDR3 in DNA: TGTGCCACCTGGGATGGATTCGTAGCCTATTATAAGAAACTCTTT.

Points on this clone: A much larger clone sits a single nucleotide away, making a read error possible. The gene calls are TRGV2 and TRGJ1 or TRGJ2. CDR1 and CDR2 (germline): EGSNGY, YDSYNSKV. The CDR3 has 11 residues. CDR3: CATWAGNKKLF. CDR3 DNA sequence: TGTGCCACCTGGGCCGGGAATAAGAAACTCTTT.

This clone has a handful of counts. This chain links TRGV9 with TRGJ1 or TRGJ2. This CDR3 has 9 amino acids. Germline V gene data show CDR1 as GITISATS and CDR2 as ISYDGTV (reference sequence). The J segment lost 13 bases and the V segment lost 2 bases, leaving 2 bases of the junction unmatched. The CDR3 DNA follows: TGTGCCTTGTGGGAGGGCAAACTCTTT. The encoded protein is CALWEGKLF.

This clone was seen just once. V is TRGV4 and J is TRGJP2. Germline values: CDR1 EGSTGY, CDR2 YDSYTSSV. V was clipped by 4 bases and J by 5 bases; unmatched bases: 13. This CDR3 is built from 16 residues. CDR3 in DNA: TGTGCCACCTGGGAGCGGGCGAGCATAAGTGATTGGATCAAGACGTTT. It translates to CATWERASISDWIKTF.

The sample holds a few counts of this clone. The rearrangement links TRGV4 to TRGJ1 or TRGJ2. V dropped 3 bases and J dropped 5; count of bases not matched to a gene: 4. Germline lookup yields CDR1 EGSTGY and CDR2 YDSYTSSV. CDR3 length: 12 residues. Here the CDR3 DNA reads TGTGCCACCTGGGATCAAGATTATAAGAAACTCTTT. This gives the protein CATWDQDYKKLF.

To note about this clone: Other DNA variants within this sample encode the same CDR3. The chain links TRGV8 to TRGJP2. Losses at the gene ends were 3 bases for V and 3 bases for J; bases not matched to a gene: 4. The germline CDR1 and CDR2 sequences are VENAVY and YDSYNSRV. This CDR3 region has 14 residues. The CDR3 sequence: CATWDRGSDWIKTF. CDR3 nucleotides: TGTGCCACCTGGGATCGCGGTAGTGATTGGATCAAGACGTTT.

The V gene is TRGV3, the J gene TRGJ1 or TRGJ2. Germline V CDR1 and CDR2: VTNTFY, YDVSTARD (reference sequence). Trimming removed 1 base from V and 12 bases from J; junction bases left unmatched: 12. CDR3 length equals 13 residues. The CDR3 here is CATWDRVVRGKLF. CDR3 nucleotide sequence: TGTGCCACCTGGGACAGAGTTGTGCGGGGGAAACTCTTT.

In this sample, this clone turned up a few times. A read error may produce the germline difference seen at one junction end. The genes are TRGV4 and TRGJ1 or TRGJ2. The CDR3 extends over 13 amino acids. Germline CDR1 is EGSTGY and CDR2 is YDSYTSSV. CDR3: CATWVGSYYKKLF. The CDR3 DNA is TGTGCCACCTGGGTTGGGTCTTATTATAAGAAACTCTTT.

This clone was recorded a few times. The genes are TRGV3 and TRGJ1 or TRGJ2. The CDR3 sequence is 13 residues long. Germline CDR1 VTNTFY, CDR2 YDVSTARD (reference sequence). Trimming removed 3 bases from V and 5 bases from J; junction bases left unmatched: 7. For the CDR3, the DNA is TGTGCCACCTGGGACGAGGAGAATTATAAGAAACTCTTT. Translation gives CATWDEENYKKLF.

This clone was detected only a few times. The chain recombines TRGV2 with TRGJ1 or TRGJ2. Germline CDR1 reads EGSNGY; CDR2 reads YDSYNSKV. The CDR3 runs 15 residues. V was clipped by 0 bases and J by 3 bases; unmatched bases: 8. CDR3 in DNA: TGTGCCACCTGGGACGGGCCCGTCCTTTATTATAAGAAACTCTTT. It codes for CATWDGPVLYYKKLF.

For this clone: Sequence at one end of the junction differs from germline and may be a read error. The V call is TRGV8, the J call TRGJ1 or TRGJ2. The CDR3 is made up of 14 amino acids. Germline V gives CDR1 VENAVY, CDR2 YDSYNSRV. The DNA for the CDR3 is TGTGCCACCTGGGGTAGGCGAGAGGTTCATAAGAAACTCTTT. This translates into CATWGRREVHKKLF.

This clone was seen only a few times. This sequence joins TRGV9 and TRGJ1 or TRGJ2. Germline CDR1 is GITISATS and CDR2 is ISYDGTV (reference sequence). Trimming at V came to 2 bases and at J to 0 bases, leaving 7 bases not matched to a gene. The CDR3 runs to 15 residues. This CDR3 reads CALWEAPANYYKKLF. The CDR3, as DNA: TGTGCCTTGTGGGAGGCTCCCGCGAATTATTATAAGAAACTCTTT.

This clone turned up a few times. The chain uses TRGV9 and TRGJ1 or TRGJ2. Germline CDR1 is GITISATS and CDR2 is ISYDGTV (reference sequence). The trim removed 5 bases at V and 12 bases at J, leaving 10 bases unmatched. The CDR3 is 11 residues long. The CDR3 loop is CALWGPCGKLF. Written as DNA, the CDR3 is TGTGCCTTGTGGGGACCATGTGGGAAACTCTTT.

This clone has a handful of counts. This chain uses TRGV9 with TRGJ1 or TRGJ2. V lost 9 bases to trimming and J lost 9 bases; unmatched junction nucleotides: 11. This CDR3 comprises 11 residues. The germline CDR1 and CDR2 sequences are GITISATS and ISYDGTV (reference sequence). The DNA of the CDR3 is TGTGCCTTGCCCTGGGGGGGTAAGAAACTCTTT. Its protein product is CALPWGGKKLF.